The source of this T cell receptor (beta chain) is a study of T cell repertoires in cytomegalovirus infection (dated by TCRdb to about 2019). A note on the overall study: Peptide stimulations targeted recently identified HLA-C-restricted CMV epitopes, whose presentation resists viral immunomodulation, together with well-studied HLA-B-restricted epitopes. Donor HLA type was relevant to the analysis, as public TCR beta signatures indicated carriage of CMV infection together with the matching HLA type. The research as a whole found: In both this cohort and an independent roughly 350-donor cohort, the cumulative frequency of public TCR beta family members distinguished carriers of CMV infection plus the relevant HLA type. In the ex vivo response, HLA-C-restricted CMV-specific TCR beta clonotypes were dominant, and in two of eight donors the single most frequent clonotype came from this HLA-C-restricted group.

In light of the paper, this sample's treatment or condition label describes: in vitro stimulation with specific CMV peptide epitopes to enrich CMV-specific T cells. Its CDR3 holds 16 amino acids, cysteine through phenylalanine. The kept DNA is CDR3 alone, 48 bases in frame from the first base. Relative to germline, V is 3 bases shorter and J is 4 bases shorter, with 16 bases between their ends. CDR1 and CDR2, per the germline V gene, are MNHEY and SVGEGT. Sequenced on an Illumina HiSeq 1500. Starting from the raw public reads, TCRdb applied fastp trimming at Q25, assembled clones with MiXCR and retained in-frame beta chains. Records with the same CDR3 protein are collapsed into one entry carrying the most frequent genes and DNA. This sample holds about 920,000 distinct CDR3 sequences; roughly 31% were observed only once. The ten largest account for over 13% of the sample. On this clonotype itself: Its cognate antigen has yet to be identified. Base-call qualities are not available, and no considerably larger clone is one nucleotide away.

The specimen comprised cultured CD8+ T cells from PBMCs, sampled from culture after CMV antigen stimulation. Recombination joined TRBV6-2 or TRBV6-3 with TRBJ1-5; the D gene cannot be named for sure. This TCR was sampled from a human donor in good health (CMV status not recorded). Some clones in this sample may be carry-over from other donors' samples. In nucleotides, the sequence is TGTGCCAGCAGTTATGCAAGAAAGGGATGGAATCAGCCCCAGCATTTT. This is translated as CASSYARKGWNQPQHF.